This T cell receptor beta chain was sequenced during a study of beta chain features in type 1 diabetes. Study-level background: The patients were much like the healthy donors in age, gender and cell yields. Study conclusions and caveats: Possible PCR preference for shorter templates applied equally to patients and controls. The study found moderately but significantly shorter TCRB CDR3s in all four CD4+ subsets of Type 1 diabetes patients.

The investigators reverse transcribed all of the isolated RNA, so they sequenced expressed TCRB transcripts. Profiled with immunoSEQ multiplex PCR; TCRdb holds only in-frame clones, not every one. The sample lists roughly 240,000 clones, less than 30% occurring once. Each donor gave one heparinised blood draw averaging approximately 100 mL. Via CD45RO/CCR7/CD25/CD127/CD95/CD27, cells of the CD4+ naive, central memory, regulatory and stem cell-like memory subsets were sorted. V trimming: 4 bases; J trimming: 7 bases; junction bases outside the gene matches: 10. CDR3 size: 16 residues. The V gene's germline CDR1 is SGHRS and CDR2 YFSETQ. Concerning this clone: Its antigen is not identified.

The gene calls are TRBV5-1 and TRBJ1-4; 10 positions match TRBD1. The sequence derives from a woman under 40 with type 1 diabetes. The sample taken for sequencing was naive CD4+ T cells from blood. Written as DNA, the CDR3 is TGCGCCAGCAGCAACCGCGGACAGGGGGGAAGTGAAAAACTGTTTTTT. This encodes CASSNRGQGGSEKLFF.